This TCR delta chain stems from a study of γδ T cells in repeated Plasmodium falciparum infection. Across the whole study: Timepoints: baseline, immediately before selected infections, and 21 days after every infection.

For this clone: Its specificity is unknown. This DNA's translation and the protein TCRdb lists, from a much larger clone, do not match at residue 14, likely due to a read error; the protein shown is translated from the DNA.

Both TRG and TRD chains were sequenced from each sorted sample. TCRdb reanalysed the multiplex PCR reads with CATT. Among about 50,000 delta-chain clones listed, roughly 2% were seen once. Study-wide results and caveats: Donors in Mali lived in a small rural village, largely one ethnic group. Vgamma9/Vdelta2+ repertoires stayed stably polyclonal over time and infection.

Gammadelta T cells were flow-sorted from PBMC into Vgamma9/Vdelta2+ and Vdelta2-negative populations for bulk analysis. Germline CDR1 TVYSNPD, CDR2 GDNSRS (reference sequence). The CDR3 is 15 residues long. The sample consisted of gamma-delta T cells from blood. This TCR was sampled from a pool of human donors (malaria-infected and uninfected, not separated). Here the V gene is TRDV3, but the J gene went uncalled; the table assigns TRDD3, which was not confirmed against the DNA. CDR3 sequence: CAGMGAGGYTDKLTF. CDR3 DNA: TGTGCCGGAATGGGGGCTGGGGGGTACACCGATAAACTCACCTTT.